The 19 T cell receptor beta chains below were found in one sample sequenced in a study of OX40 agonist ivuxolimab in advanced cancers. The library was produced with the immunoSEQ multiplex PCR assay. Held by TCRdb, this immuneACCESS table contains in-frame sequences only and omits some clones. Under half of the omission traces to an unresolved V gene where checked; the cause of the rest is unknown. Across this sample there are tens of thousands of clones, with roughly four fifths seen only once. Around 1.5% of the sample is taken by the ten largest. This material consisted of CD4+ or CD8+ T cells sorted from blood, taken in a trial of the OX40 agonist ivuxolimab. The receptor set was obtained from an adult with an advanced solid tumor such as melanoma, head and neck, liver or kidney cancer.

As for this clone: Sequence at one end of the junction differs from germline and may be a read error. The rearrangement links TRBV7-7 to TRBJ2-2; D possibly matches TRBD1 or TRBD2 (5 bases each). This CDR3 region has 17 residues. CDR1 and CDR2 from the germline V gene are SSHAT and FNYEAQ (reference sequence). CDR3 bases: TGTGCCAGCAGCCCCACACTAGGACACACGAAGACCGGGGAGCTGTTTTTT. It encodes CASSPTLGHTKTGELFF.

V is TRBV6-6 and J is TRBJ1-1; 7 bases are a match to TRBD1. The CDR3 sequence is 14 residues long. Looked up from germline, CDR1 is MNHNY and CDR2 is SVGAGI (reference sequence). The J segment lost 6 bases and the V segment lost 6 bases, leaving 10 bases of the junction unmatched. The CDR3 DNA reads as TGTGCCAGCAGGCCTACAGGGGTGGTAGCTGAAGCTTTCTTT. It codes for CASRPTGVVAEAFF.

This clone came up a few times. This chain uses TRBV28 with TRBJ1-2; D may be TRBD1 (5 bases). This CDR3 spans 13 amino acids. The V end lost 5 bases, the J end lost 7 bases, and 14 bases lay between the germline ends. CDR1 MDHEN and CDR2 SYDVKM come from the germline V gene. The CDR3 region is CASSPQQGLGYTF. DNA of the CDR3: TGTGCCAGCAGTCCGCAGCAGGGTCTTGGCTACACCTTC.

V is TRBV28 and J is TRBJ1-1; 7 bases match TRBD1. V lost 7 bases and J lost 4; bases outside the gene matches: 12. The germline V gene has CDR1 MDHEN and CDR2 SYDVKM. CDR3 length: 15 residues. CDR3 DNA sequence: TGTGCCAGCAACATCTACGGACAGGTTGGCACTGAAGCTTTCTTT. Its protein is CASNIYGQVGTEAFF.

This chain links TRBV18 with TRBJ2-1, with D perhaps matching TRBD2 (6 bases). This CDR3 has 15 residues. Germline CDR1 KGHSH, CDR2 LQKENI. The V end was cut by 2 bases, the J end by 6 bases, with 14 bases between. CDR3 region: CASSPYGTPVNEQFF. The CDR3 region has the DNA TGTGCCAGCTCACCATACGGGACTCCAGTCAATGAGCAGTTCTTC.

The J gene is TRBJ1-1, the V gene TRBV20-1; 7 positions agree with TRBD1. Per the germline V gene, CDR1 is DFQATT and CDR2 is SNEGSKA (reference sequence). The CDR3 is 11 residues long. J lost 10 bases, V lost 2 bases, and 4 bases had no gene match. CDR3 region: CSARRTGLAFF. The CDR3 nucleotides are TGCAGTGCTAGACGGACAGGCTTAGCTTTCTTT.

The J gene is TRBJ1-1, the V gene TRBV27; weak D call: TRBD1 (5 bases). Germline CDR1 reads MNHEY; CDR2 reads SMNVEV (reference sequence). Trimming took off 6 bases at V and 7 bases at J, with 15 bases between the two ends. The CDR3 consists of 13 residues. Here the CDR3 reads CASSFSFRGEAFF. The DNA of the CDR3 is TGTGCCAGCAGCTTTTCATTTAGGGGTGAAGCTTTCTTT.

The V and J genes are TRBV15 and TRBJ2-3; weak D call: TRBD1 (5 bases). Germline lookup yields CDR1 LNHNV and CDR2 YYDKDF (reference sequence). V dropped 3 bases and J dropped 5 bases, with 18 bases sitting between them. CDR3 length equals 16 residues. The CDR3 DNA reads TGTGCCACCAGCAGCCGGACAAAGGTTGGGATAGATACGCAGTATTTT. Translation: CATSSRTKVGIDTQYF.

The chain joins TRBV12-5 to TRBJ2-7; D is possibly TRBD1 or TRBD2 (5 bases each). This CDR3 region has 14 residues. V dropped 6 bases and J dropped 0 bases, with 12 bases sitting between them. Germline lookup yields CDR1 LGHNT and CDR2 FRNRAP. The CDR3 coding sequence is TGTGCTAGTGGGGTGGGGGAAAGCTCCTACGAGCAGTACTTC. Amino acid sequence: CASGVGESSYEQYF.

The V call is TRBV5-1, the J call TRBJ1-5; TRBD1 is a possible D gene (5 bases). The V end lost 3 bases, the J end lost 2 bases, and 9 bases lay between the germline ends. CDR1 is SGHRS and CDR2 is YFSETQ in the germline V gene. This CDR3 is 14 amino acids long. The CDR3 protein is CASSYGGGNQPQHF. The CDR3 bases are TGCGCCAGCAGCTACGGGGGAGGCAATCAGCCCCAGCATTTT.

This clone was observed once. The chain couples TRBV6-1 to TRBJ2-7, with TRBD2 matching 7 bases. The CDR3 extends over 15 amino acids. The germline V gene has CDR1 MNHNS and CDR2 SASEGT. J gave up 1 base and V 5 bases, and 8 bases lay outside the gene matches. CDR3 in amino acids: CASSQPQRESYEQYF. The CDR3 nucleotides read TGTGCCAGCAGTCAACCCCAGCGGGAATCCTACGAGCAGTACTTC.

This clone occurred a few times. The gene calls are TRBV15 and TRBJ1-2; D not certain. CDR1 LNHNV and CDR2 YYDKDF come from the germline V gene (reference sequence). CDR3 length equals 14 residues. Trimming removed 0 bases at V and 8 bases at J, with 13 bases between. The CDR3 loop is CATSRDLQTGGYTF. The CDR3 nucleotides are TGTGCCACCAGCAGAGATCTGCAAACGGGCGGCTACACCTTC.

The chain recombines TRBV29-1 with TRBJ2-1; TRBD2 agrees at 12 bases. With V trimmed by 2 bases and J by 12 bases, 5 bases remained unmatched. In germline, CDR1 is SQVTM, CDR2 ANQGSEA. CDR3 length: 13 residues. CDR3 nucleotide sequence: TGCAGCGTTGAACTAGCGGGGGGGTTTGTGCAGTTCTTC. This translates into CSVELAGGFVQFF.

CDR3 region: CASSVERGLGTQYF. The CDR3 DNA reads as TGTGCCAGCAGCGTAGAGAGAGGATTGGGGACCCAGTACTTC. The chain joins TRBV9 to TRBJ2-5; no firm D call. The CDR3 runs 14 residues. CDR1 is SGDLS, CDR2 YYNGEE, per germline. Trimming took off 0 bases at V and 7 bases at J, with 13 bases between the two ends.

The rearrangement links TRBV7-8 to TRBJ1-2; D is ambiguous. Per the germline V gene, CDR1 is SGHVS and CDR2 is FQNEAQ. The length of the CDR3 is 12 residues. Trimming stripped 1 base from V and 8 bases from J, with 8 bases between. The CDR3 DNA is TGTGCCAGCAGCTTAGGAGGCGGCGGCTACACCTTC. Residues: CASSLGGGGYTF. Combining the CDR3 with reference TRBV7-8 and TRBJ1-2 gives the whole variable domain GAGVSQSPRYKVAKRGQDVALRCDPISGHVSLFWYQQALGQGPEFLTYFQNEAQLDKSGLPSDRFFAERPEGSVSTLKIQRTQQEDSAVYLCASSLGGGGYTFGSGTRLTVV.

V usage is TRBV2 and J usage is TRBJ2-2; D remains unclear. The V and J ends lost 8 bases and 2 bases respectively, with 9 bases between them. This CDR3 region has 13 residues. CDR1 and CDR2 from the germline V gene are SNHLY and FYNNEI. The CDR3, as DNA: TGTGCCAGCCGTCCTCTAAACACCGGGGAGCTGTTTTTT. Amino acids: CASRPLNTGELFF.

The V call is TRBV5-1, the J call TRBJ2-7, with D hard to call. Per germline, CDR1 SGHRS and CDR2 YFSETQ. V dropped 2 bases and J dropped 0 bases, with 3 bases sitting between them. The CDR3 length is 12 residues. CDR3 bases: TGCGCCAGCAGCTTACACTCCTACGAGCAGTACTTC. The encoded protein is CASSLHSYEQYF.

This clone came up once. V and J are TRBV19 and TRBJ2-3; 7 positions match TRBD1. The CDR3 totals 16 residues. Per the germline V gene, CDR1 is LNHDA and CDR2 is SQIVND (reference sequence). V gave up 9 bases and J gave up 1 base; unmatched junction bases: 13. The CDR3: CASAREGAGGTDTQYF. Here the CDR3 DNA reads TGTGCCAGCGCCCGTGAGGGGGCCGGTGGCACAGATACGCAGTATTTT. Full variable domain (rest looked up from reference TRBV19 and TRBJ2-3): DGGITQSPKYLFRKEGQNVTLSCEQNLNHDAMYWYRQDPGQGLRLIYYSQIVNDFQKGDIAEGYSVSREKKESFPLTVTSAQKNPTAFYLCASAREGAGGTDTQYFGPGTRLTVL.

This chain links TRBV6-1 with TRBJ1-4, with 7 bases aligning to TRBD1. The length of the CDR3 is 13 residues. Germline loops: CDR1 MNHNS, CDR2 SASEGT. CDR3 region: CVTSRGSNEKLFF. The CDR3 nucleotides are TGTGTGACGAGCAGGGGGAGCAATGAAAAACTGTTTTTT.